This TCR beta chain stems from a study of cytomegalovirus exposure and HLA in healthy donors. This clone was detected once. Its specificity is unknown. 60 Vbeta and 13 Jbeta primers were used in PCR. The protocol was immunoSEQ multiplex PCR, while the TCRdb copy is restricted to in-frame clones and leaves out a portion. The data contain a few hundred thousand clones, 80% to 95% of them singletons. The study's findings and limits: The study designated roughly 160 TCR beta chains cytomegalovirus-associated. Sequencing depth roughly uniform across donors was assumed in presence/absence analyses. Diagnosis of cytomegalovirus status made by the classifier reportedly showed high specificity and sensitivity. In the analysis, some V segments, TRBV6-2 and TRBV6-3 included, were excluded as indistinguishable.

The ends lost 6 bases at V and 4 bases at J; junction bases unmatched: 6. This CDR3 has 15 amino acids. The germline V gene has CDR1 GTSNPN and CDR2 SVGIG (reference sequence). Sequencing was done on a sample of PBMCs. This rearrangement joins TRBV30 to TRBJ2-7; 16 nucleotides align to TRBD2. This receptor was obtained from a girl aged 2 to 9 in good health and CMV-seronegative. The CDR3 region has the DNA TGTGCCTGCACGGGACTAGCGGGGGGGCCTTACGAGCAGTACTTC. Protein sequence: CACTGLAGGPYEQYF.